Listed here are 18 T cell receptor beta chains from one sample, sequenced in a study of T-cell memory formation after mild COVID-19. TCRdb itself ran the 5' RACE reads through MiXCR, one entry per CDR3 protein. The sample lists 120,000 to 150,000 distinct CDR3 sequences; 11% to 15% were seen once. The specimen sequenced was PBMCs or a T cell subset sorted from them (not recorded which). These receptors were obtained from an adult woman who had mild COVID-19 (a few samples of this study predate the infection). Cell type and time point are not known.

Ten or more counts support this clonotype. The chain employs TRBV7-9 and TRBJ2-1; 7 positions agree with TRBD2. CDR1 and CDR2 from the germline V gene are SEHNR and FQNEAQ (reference sequence). There are 15 residues in the CDR3. The V and J ends lost 1 base and 8 bases, in that order; junction bases with no gene match: 8. CDR3 residues: CASSLGPGGGDEQFF. For the CDR3, the DNA is TGTGCCAGCAGCTTAGGGCCTGGCGGGGGTGATGAGCAGTTCTTC.

About this clonotype: This may be a read error, as it is one base from a much larger clone. V gene TRBV2 combines with J gene TRBJ1-1; 7 bases are a match to TRBD1. Germline V gene sequence: CDR1 SNHLY, CDR2 FYNNEI. With V trimmed by 1 base and J by 7 bases, 9 bases remained unmatched. This CDR3 is 15 amino acids long. CDR3 loop: CASSEGGGGQIEAFF. In DNA form, the CDR3 reads TGTGCCAGCAGTGAAGGGGGAGGGGGACAGATTGAAGCTTTCTTT.

J is TRBJ1-1 and V is TRBV4-1; tentative D call: TRBD1 (6 bases). The CDR3 runs to 16 residues. The germline V and J ends were trimmed by 3 bases and 1 base, with 15 bases remaining between them. Looked up from germline, CDR1 is MGHRA and CDR2 is YSYEKL. CDR3 sequence reads: CASSQIVGARNTEAFF. CDR3 bases: TGCGCCAGCAGCCAGATTGTGGGGGCGCGGAACACTGAAGCTTTCTTT.

This clonotype turned up a few times. The genes are TRBV4-3 and TRBJ1-3; D ambiguous. The CDR3 is made up of 15 amino acids. CDR1 is LGHNA and CDR2 is YSLEER in the germline V gene. Trimming took 4 bases from V and 0 from J, leaving 10 bases between them. DNA for the CDR3: TGCGCCAGCAGCCCCTCCCCTCTCTCTGGAAACACCATATATTTT. It yields the protein CASSPSPLSGNTIYF.

This chain joins TRBV30 and TRBJ2-3; D is perhaps TRBD2 (5 bases). Trimming pared 0 bases from V and 4 bases from J, leaving 17 bases between. CDR1 and CDR2 (germline): GTSNPN, SVGIG (reference sequence). This CDR3 is built from 16 residues. CDR3 sequence reads: CAWSVGAYGFSDTQYF. The CDR3 nucleotides read TGTGCCTGGAGTGTGGGAGCGTACGGTTTCTCAGATACGCAGTATTTT.

This clonotype was picked up a small number of times. J is TRBJ1-1 and V is TRBV7-9; D possibly corresponds to TRBD1 (5 bases). Germline V CDR1 and CDR2: SEHNR, FQNEAQ (reference sequence). CDR3 size: 16 residues. The V end lost 4 bases, the J end lost 4 bases, and 19 bases lay between the germline ends. The CDR3 DNA reads TGTGCCAGCAGCTCCCCTTTACAGGCTCGCGGCACTGAAGCTTTCTTT. It yields the protein CASSSPLQARGTEAFF.

There are a few counts of this clonotype. V and J are TRBV27 and TRBJ2-7; 9 nucleotides align to TRBD2. V gave up 1 base and J gave up 1 base; unmatched junction bases: 5. This CDR3 spans 16 amino acids. Germline V gene sequence: CDR1 MNHEY, CDR2 SMNVEV (reference sequence). For the CDR3, the DNA is TGTGCCAGCAGTTTATTGGCCAGCGGGAGGTCCTACGAGCAGTACTTC. Residues: CASSLLASGRSYEQYF.

This clonotype has a handful of counts. This chain joins TRBV4-2 and TRBJ1-1; no firm D call. The CDR3 sequence is 12 residues long. The germline gives CDR1 LGHNA, CDR2 YNFKEQ. Trimming removed 0 bases at V and 8 bases at J, with 7 bases between. CDR3: CASSQEGGEAFF. CDR3 bases: TGTGCCAGCAGCCAAGAGGGCGGGGAAGCTTTCTTT.

The V and J genes are TRBV27 and TRBJ2-7; 7 bases line up with TRBD2. The V gene's germline CDR1 is MNHEY and CDR2 SMNVEV (reference sequence). The V gene end was trimmed by 6 bases and the J gene end by 0 bases; junction bases not matched to a gene: 2. This CDR3 region has 13 residues. The CDR3 here is CASSGTNSYEQYF. The DNA for the CDR3 is TGTGCCAGCAGCGGGACTAACTCCTACGAGCAGTACTTC.

V usage is TRBV6-6 and J usage is TRBJ2-3, with 10 bases identical to TRBD1. The CDR3 contains 16 residues. Losses at the gene ends were 4 bases for V and 2 bases for J; bases not matched to a gene: 6. Germline loops: CDR1 MNHNY, CDR2 SVGAGI (reference sequence). The CDR3 loop reads CASSSRGQGYTDTQYF. The CDR3 DNA follows: TGTGCCAGCAGTTCCAGGGGACAGGGGTACACAGATACGCAGTATTTT.

This chain uses TRBV7-9 with TRBJ2-4; 7 bases are shared with TRBD1. V was clipped by 5 bases and J by 13 bases; unmatched bases: 8. This CDR3 contains 12 residues. Germline CDR1 and CDR2: SEHNR and FQNEAQ (reference sequence). The CDR3 spells CASSPGQDQQYF. CDR3 coding DNA: TGTGCCAGCAGCCCCGGACAGGACCAGCAGTACTTC.

There are a few counts of this clonotype. The V gene is TRBV24-1, the J gene TRBJ2-7; 8 nucleotides line up with TRBD1. Germline lookup yields CDR1 KGHDR and CDR2 SFDVKD. This CDR3 is 13 amino acids long. Trimming took 3 bases from V and 5 from J; bases not matched to a gene: 2. The CDR3 DNA sequence: TGTGCCACCAGTGATAAGACAGGGGACGAGCAGTACTTC. Translated, it gives CATSDKTGDEQYF.

This clonotype turned up a few times. V and J are TRBV13 and TRBJ1-2, with D unresolved. The CDR3 runs 12 residues. With 5 bases removed from V and 4 bases from J, the gap between germline ends came to 8 bases. Germline values: CDR1 PRHDT, CDR2 FYEKMQ (reference sequence). CDR3 loop: CASSTRPYGYTF. The CDR3 nucleotides are TGTGCCAGCAGCACGAGACCCTATGGCTACACCTTC.

This chain connects TRBV6-2 or TRBV6-3 to TRBJ2-2; 7 bases align to TRBD2. The CDR3 is made up of 16 amino acids. Germline-derived CDR1 and CDR2 are MNHEY and SVGEGT. Losses at the gene ends were 10 bases for V and 7 bases for J; bases not matched to a gene: 18. For the CDR3, the DNA is TGTGCCACCTACGCGTCCTGGGCGGGAGTTATCGGGGAGCTGTTTTTT. Its protein product is CATYASWAGVIGELFF.

This clonotype was counted once. The chain uses TRBV7-8 and TRBJ2-5; TRBD2 matches at 14 bases. Germline CDR1 SGHVS, CDR2 FQNEAQ. This CDR3 has 19 residues. V shed 5 bases and J 4 bases; nucleotides not matched to a gene: 15. The CDR3 sequence is CASSGMPGLAGEGVETQYF. DNA of the CDR3: TGTGCCAGCAGCGGAATGCCGGGACTAGCGGGAGAGGGTGTAGAGACCCAGTACTTC.

V and J are TRBV12-3 or TRBV12-4 and TRBJ2-5; D tentatively reads TRBD1 or TRBD2 (6 bases each). The V and J ends lost 6 bases and 9 bases respectively, with 14 bases between them. The CDR3 contains 12 residues. As DNA, the CDR3 is TGTGCCAGCAGGACAGGAGGGATGGCCCAGTACTTC. Encoded protein: CASRTGGMAQYF.

This clonotype was counted only a few times. The V call is TRBV3-1, the J call TRBJ2-4, with D possibly called TRBD1 or TRBD2 (5 bases each). This CDR3 spans 14 amino acids. The V gene lost 2 bases and the J gene lost 5 bases, with 10 bases spanning the gap. Looked up from germline, CDR1 is LGHDT and CDR2 is YNNKEL (reference sequence). The CDR3 sequence: CASSQRDGENIQYF. The CDR3 DNA follows: TGTGCCAGCAGCCAACGGGACGGAGAAAACATTCAGTACTTC.

There are a few counts of this clonotype. The chain has TRBV7-8 and TRBJ2-7, with 9 bases matching TRBD2. This CDR3 has 15 residues. V shed 5 bases, J shed 0 bases, and the junction held 5 bases outside the gene matches. Germline V gene data show CDR1 as SGHVS and CDR2 as FQNEAQ. The DNA for the CDR3 is TGTGCCAGCAGCCCCAGCGGGAGGACCTCCTACGAGCAGTACTTC. This codes for CASSPSGRTSYEQYF. The full variable domain, with the rest looked up from reference TRBV7-8 and TRBJ2-7, is GAGVSQSPRYKVAKRGQDVALRCDPISGHVSLFWYQQALGQGPEFLTYFQNEAQLDKSGLPSDRFFAERPEGSVSTLKIQRTQQEDSAVYLCASSPSGRTSYEQYFGPGTRLTVT.